This TCR beta chain was observed in a study of cytomegalovirus exposure and HLA in healthy donors. Donors counted as nominally healthy when sampled, yet unrecorded immune exposures were likely. The study ran its PCR with 60 Vbeta and 13 Jbeta primers. Generated by immunoSEQ multiplex PCR, the TCRdb table keeps only in-frame clones and is missing some. The table shows about 77,000 clones, with around 78% occurring only once. Regarding the study as a whole: On later analysis, the bulk of CMV-associated TCR beta chains appeared to be HLA-restricted.

Details on this clone: The antigen is undetermined.

Specimen: PBMCs. This TCR was sampled from a man aged 35 to 55 in good health and CMV-seronegative.

The CDR3 DNA reads as TGTGCCAGCAGCCAAGAGACAGGGGATGACACCGGGGAGCTGTTTTTT. Residues: CASSQETGDDTGELFF. The chain is built from TRBV4-2 and TRBJ2-2; 8 bases are a match to TRBD1. Trimming at V came to 0 bases and at J to 3 bases, leaving 3 bases not matched to a gene. The CDR3 extends over 16 amino acids. Germline values: CDR1 LGHNA, CDR2 YNFKEQ.